This T cell receptor (beta chain) was captured in a study of early T cells in non-severe SARS-CoV-2 infection (dated by TCRdb to the early 2020s). As for the study more broadly: Because TCR sequencing was done on bulk RNA from unsorted whole blood, the alpha and beta chains could not be paired. Summary of the overall study and its limitations: Matching against VDJdb was skewed toward anti-spike CD8 responses, likely underestimated virus-specific expansions, and missed private and CD4 specificities.

The study was a case-control design nested within a healthcare worker cohort in London, UK, with weekly nasopharyngeal swab PCR tests and blood sampling. Healthcare workers were recruited between 23 and 31 March 2020, during the week of the UK lockdown, and were followed weekly for up to about 15 weeks. The cysteine opens and the phenylalanine closes a CDR3 of 15 amino acids. The entry retains the CDR3 DNA only, 45 bases that are in frame from base 1. Looking up the germline V gene yields CDR1 SGHAT and CDR2 FQNNGV. V is cut back by 5 bases and J by 7 bases, with 7 bases in the junction unmatched. Preparation of the library involved 5' RACE. The instrument was a NextSeq 500. The TCR library protocol attached unique molecular identifiers to individual cDNA molecules to correct for sequencing error and PCR bias. Sequencing covered both TCR alpha and beta chains, and within each sample the abundances of alpha and beta sequences were tightly co-correlated. In the source study's methods: Decombinator V4 was used to annotate the V gene, J gene and CDR3 of the TCR sequences. TCRs were defined as expanded if a significant change between any two time points was detected under a Poisson model with p below 0.0001. TCR abundances were normalised to the total number of TCRs sequenced per sample and were expressed as counts per million. MAIT TCRs were defined by TRAV1-2 paired with TRAJ12, TRAJ20 or TRAJ33, and iNKT TCRs by TRAV10 paired with TRAJ18. A search of VDJdb, accessed on 1 November 2021, was run for TCRs annotated to CMV, EBV and SARS-CoV-2, with TCRs annotated for multiple antigens excluded. TCRdb ran its own pipeline on the public reads, namely fastp trimming at Q25 and MiXCR clone calling, and kept in-frame beta chains. When rows share a CDR3 protein, they turn into one entry using the most common DNA and genes. Clone size and V and J calls follow TCRdb, not the original study. The sample table holds roughly 90,000 distinct CDR3 sequences, of which around 15% were seen once. The ten top clones hold around 3% of the sample.

In regard to this clonotype: Its antigen is not yet known. One base away there is no much larger clone; base qualities are not given.

The TCR originated in an adult who was a healthcare worker with PCR-confirmed SARS-CoV-2 infection or an uninfected control (not recorded which). Source material: whole blood. Here the chain combines TRBV11-2 and TRBJ2-1; TRBD2 matches 11 bases in the middle. The CDR3: CASSPVAGGLNEQFF. At the DNA level, the sequence is TGTGCCAGCAGCCCCGTAGCGGGAGGGTTAAATGAGCAGTTCTTC.